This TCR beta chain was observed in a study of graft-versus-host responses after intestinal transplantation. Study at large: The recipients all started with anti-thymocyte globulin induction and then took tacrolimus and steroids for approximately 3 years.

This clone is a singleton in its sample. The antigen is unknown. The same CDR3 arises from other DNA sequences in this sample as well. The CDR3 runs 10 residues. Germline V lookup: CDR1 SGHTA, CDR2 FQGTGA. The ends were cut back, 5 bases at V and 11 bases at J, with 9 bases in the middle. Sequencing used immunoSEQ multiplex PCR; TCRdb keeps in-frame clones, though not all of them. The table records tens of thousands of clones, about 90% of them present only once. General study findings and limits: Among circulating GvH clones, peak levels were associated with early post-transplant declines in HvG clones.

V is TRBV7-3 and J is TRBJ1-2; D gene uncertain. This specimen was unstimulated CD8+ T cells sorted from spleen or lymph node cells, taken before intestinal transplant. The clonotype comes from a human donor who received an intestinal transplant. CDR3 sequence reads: CASSLNGYTF. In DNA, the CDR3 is TGTGCCAGCAGCCTAAACGGGTACACCTTC. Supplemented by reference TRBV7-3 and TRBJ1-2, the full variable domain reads GAGVSQTPSNKVTEKGKYVELRCDPISGHTALYWYRQSLGQGPEFLIYFQGTGAADDSGLPNDRFFAVRPEGSVSTLKIQRTERGDSAVYLCASSLNGYTFGSGTRLTVV.